This is a list of T cell receptor beta chains from one sample in a study of control samples from healthy donors and cancer patients. Assay: immunoSEQ multiplex PCR; the TCRdb copy retains only in-frame clones and omits some. The sample holds 150,000 or so clones, 85% to 95% seen once. The specimen sequenced was blood. Receptors were obtained from a middle-aged man in good health. CDR3s include the opening cysteine and the closing phenylalanine or tryptophan. The order of the fields is CDR3 length, V gene, J gene, D gene, clone size, CDR3 DNA, CDR3 protein. D genes are given only for firm matches. The size field is filled for only some rows; it gives once, few, many or a size class.

len: 11
v_gene: TRBV19
j_gene: TRBJ2-7
d_gene: NA
abundance: NA
CDR3nt: TGTGCCAGTAGTATCGGGACGGAGCAGTACTTC
CDR3aa: CASSIGTEQYF

len: 13
v_gene: TRBV14
j_gene: TRBJ2-7
d_gene: TRBD1
abundance: once
CDR3nt: TGTGCCAGCAGCCAGGACAGGGGCTACGAGCAGTACTTC
CDR3aa: CASSQDRGYEQYF

len: 12
v_gene: TRBV2
j_gene: TRBJ2-7
d_gene: TRBD1
abundance: NA
CDR3nt: TGTGCCAGCCGTGGGACAGGGGAAGAGCAGTACTTC
CDR3aa: CASRGTGEEQYF

len: 14
v_gene: TRBV30
j_gene: TRBJ2-7
d_gene: TRBD1
abundance: NA
CDR3nt: TGTGCCTGGAGTACCGGACAGGGCTTCTACGAGCAGTACTTC
CDR3aa: CAWSTGQGFYEQYF

len: 16
v_gene: TRBV3-1/TRBV3-2
j_gene: TRBJ2-1
d_gene: TRBD1
abundance: NA
CDR3nt: TGTGCCAGCAGCCGCTCCGGGACAGGTAAATACAATGAGCAGTTCTTC
CDR3aa: CASSRSGTGKYNEQFF

len: 14
v_gene: TRBV24-1
j_gene: TRBJ1-2
d_gene: NA
abundance: once
CDR3nt: TGTGCCACCAGTGATCGGGCCATCAACTATGGCTACACCTTC
CDR3aa: CATSDRAINYGYTF

len: 14
v_gene: TRBV7-3
j_gene: TRBJ2-6
d_gene: NA
abundance: NA
CDR3nt: TGTGCCAGCAGAAGGAGCTCTGGGGCCAACGTCCTGACTTTC
CDR3aa: CASRRSSGANVLTF

len: 13
v_gene: TRBV28
j_gene: TRBJ1-5
d_gene: TRBD1
abundance: NA
CDR3nt: TGTGCCAGCAGGACAGGGTTGGGTCAGCCCCAGCATTTT
CDR3aa: CASRTGLGQPQHF

len: 14
v_gene: TRBV4-1
j_gene: TRBJ1-5
d_gene: TRBD1
abundance: NA
CDR3nt: TGCGCCAGCAGCTACAGCCAACAGGGGAAGCCCCAGCATTTT
CDR3aa: CASSYSQQGKPQHF

len: 15
v_gene: TRBV4-1
j_gene: TRBJ2-3
d_gene: NA
abundance: NA
CDR3nt: TGCGCCAGCAGCGCCTTTGGGGCCCCTGGCGATACGCAGTATTTT
CDR3aa: CASSAFGAPGDTQYF

len: 17
v_gene: TRBV7-2
j_gene: TRBJ2-4
d_gene: NA
abundance: NA
CDR3nt: TGTGCCAGCTCGCCCCGGGGGCAGGGAGGGGGCAAAAACATTCAGTACTTC
CDR3aa: CASSPRGQGGGKNIQYF

len: 14
v_gene: TRBV5-1
j_gene: TRBJ1-6
d_gene: NA
abundance: NA
CDR3nt: TGCGCCAGCAGCTTGGGGGAGGGAGGCTCACCCCTCCACTTT
CDR3aa: CASSLGEGGSPLHF

len: 15
v_gene: TRBV18
j_gene: TRBJ2-3
d_gene: NA
abundance: NA
CDR3nt: TGTGCCAGCTCACCACTTTATCAGAGCACAGATACGCAGTATTTT
CDR3aa: CASSPLYQSTDTQYF

len: 15
v_gene: TRBV19
j_gene: TRBJ2-3
d_gene: NA
abundance: NA
CDR3nt: TGTGCCAGTAGTATACCCGGGCAGGGCACAGATACGCAGTATTTT
CDR3aa: CASSIPGQGTDTQYF

len: 14
v_gene: TRBV6-2/TRBV6-3
j_gene: TRBJ1-3
d_gene: NA
abundance: NA
CDR3nt: TGTGCCAGCAGTTACGGACAGACGGGGAACACCATATATTTT
CDR3aa: CASSYGQTGNTIYF

len: 17
v_gene: TRBV24-1
j_gene: TRBJ2-3
d_gene: TRBD1
abundance: NA
CDR3nt: TGTGCCACCAGTGATTCGACGGCAGGGGGTGTGACAGATACGCAGTATTTT
CDR3aa: CATSDSTAGGVTDTQYF

len: 16
v_gene: TRBV28
j_gene: TRBJ1-4
d_gene: TRBD1
abundance: NA
CDR3nt: TGTGCCAGCACCCCGTACTGGGCAGGGGGAAATGAAAAACTGTTTTTT
CDR3aa: CASTPYWAGGNEKLFF

len: 14
v_gene: TRBV4-1
j_gene: TRBJ1-1
d_gene: NA
abundance: NA
CDR3nt: TGCGCCAGCAGCCAACCCTGGACGGCTATTGAAGCTTTCTTT
CDR3aa: CASSQPWTAIEAFF

len: 16
v_gene: TRBV6-2/TRBV6-3
j_gene: TRBJ1-4
d_gene: NA
abundance: NA
CDR3nt: TGTGCCAGCAGTTACTCTTCGCCAAGGACTAATGAAAAACTGTTTTTT
CDR3aa: CASSYSSPRTNEKLFF

len: 15
v_gene: TRBV6-6
j_gene: TRBJ2-3
d_gene: TRBD2
abundance: NA
CDR3nt: TGTGCCAGCAGTCTCCAGCGGGGGGCCACAGATACGCAGTATTTT
CDR3aa: CASSLQRGATDTQYF

len: 13
v_gene: TRBV12-3/TRBV12-4
j_gene: TRBJ1-1
d_gene: NA
abundance: NA
CDR3nt: TGTGCCAGCAGACGAGGTGCGAACACTGAAGCTTTCTTT
CDR3aa: CASRRGANTEAFF

len: 16
v_gene: TRBV18
j_gene: TRBJ1-1
d_gene: TRBD1
abundance: NA
CDR3nt: TGTGCCAGCTCACCGGGACAGGGGATCGTGAACACTGAAGCTTTCTTT
CDR3aa: CASSPGQGIVNTEAFF

len: 14
v_gene: TRBV5-6
j_gene: TRBJ1-2
d_gene: NA
abundance: NA
CDR3nt: TGTGCCAGCAGCTTGGGGCAGGCTAACTATGGCTACACCTTC
CDR3aa: CASSLGQANYGYTF

len: 13
v_gene: TRBV10-2
j_gene: TRBJ1-4
d_gene: NA
abundance: NA
CDR3nt: TGCGCCAGCAGAGGCTCTGGGGATGAAAAACTGTTTTTT
CDR3aa: CASRGSGDEKLFF

len: 14
v_gene: TRBV15
j_gene: TRBJ1-2
d_gene: NA
abundance: NA
CDR3nt: TGTGCCACCAGCAGAGATCCCCAGGGCAAAGGCTACACCTTC
CDR3aa: CATSRDPQGKGYTF

len: 14
v_gene: TRBV5-1
j_gene: TRBJ2-1
d_gene: NA
abundance: NA
CDR3nt: TGCGCCAGCAGCTTCTCTGGCGCCTACAATGAGCAGTTCTTC
CDR3aa: CASSFSGAYNEQFF

len: 15
v_gene: TRBV2
j_gene: TRBJ1-6
d_gene: TRBD1
abundance: NA
CDR3nt: TGTGCCAGCAGTGCCTCGGGACAGCATAATTCACCCCTCCACTTT
CDR3aa: CASSASGQHNSPLHF

len: 14
v_gene: TRBV12-2
j_gene: TRBJ2-3
d_gene: NA
abundance: NA
CDR3nt: TGTGCAAGTCGCCCCGGACTCATCACAGATACGCAGTATTTT
CDR3aa: CASRPGLITDTQYF